A selection of T cell receptor beta chains follows, all from one sample in a study of cytomegalovirus exposure and HLA in healthy donors. Libraries were prepared by immunoSEQ multiplex PCR; TCRdb keeps only in-frame clonotypes and omits some of them. The sample has some 150,000 clones; 75% to 85% are singletons. The sample comprised PBMCs. Receptors were obtained from a man aged 45 to 65 in good health and CMV-seropositive. CDR3s include the opening cysteine and the closing phenylalanine or tryptophan. The order of the fields is D gene, clone size, V gene, J gene, CDR3 protein, CDR3 DNA. A D gene is named only where the DNA matches it firmly. Clone size is given for some rows only: seen once, a few or many times, or a class if the clone is expanded.

TRBD1	NA	TRBV5-4	TRBJ1-1	CASSAPTGANTEAFF	TGTGCCAGCAGCGCCCCCACAGGGGCAAACACTGAAGCTTTCTTT
NA	few	TRBV7-9	TRBJ2-3	CASSLTRQQDTQYF	TGTGCCAGCAGCCTGACCAGACAGCAAGATACGCAGTATTTT
NA	NA	TRBV15	TRBJ1-6	CATSSTVNNSPLHF	TGTGCCACCAGCAGCACTGTCAATAATTCACCCCTCCACTTT
NA	NA	TRBV10-3	TRBJ1-2	CAISVQGTDYGYTF	TGTGCCATCAGTGTACAGGGAACCGACTATGGCTACACCTTC
NA	NA	TRBV19	TRBJ1-5	CASSIRKGVANQPQHF	TGTGCCAGTAGTATAAGGAAGGGGGTGGCCAATCAGCCCCAGCATTTT
TRBD1	NA	TRBV18	TRBJ1-1	CASSVGGGGASVNTEAFF	TGTGCCAGCTCCGTGGGCGGAGGGGGCGCTTCCGTGAACACTGAAGCTTTCTTT
NA	few	TRBV11-2	TRBJ1-1	CASSRHDTEAFF	TGTGCCAGCAGCAGACACGACACTGAAGCTTTCTTT
TRBD2	once	TRBV11-2	TRBJ2-3	CASSPRLVAGMTDTQYF	TGTGCCAGCAGCCCACGATTGGTAGCGGGAATGACAGATACGCAGTATTTT
NA	few	TRBV18	TRBJ2-3	CASSPEGGGGSDTQYF	TGTGCCAGCTCACCAGAAGGAGGGGGCGGATCAGATACGCAGTATTTT
NA	NA	TRBV13	TRBJ1-1	CASRRVSTEAFF	TGTGCCAGCAGGCGGGTTTCAACTGAAGCTTTCTTT
NA	once	TRBV27	TRBJ2-1	CASSLSGLVSYNEQFF	TGTGCCAGCAGTTTAAGTGGGCTTGTCTCCTACAATGAGCAGTTCTTC
TRBD1	NA	TRBV5-4	TRBJ1-2	CASSLTGSYGYTF	TGTGCCAGCAGCCTGACAGGGAGCTATGGCTACACCTTC
TRBD1	NA	TRBV5-4	TRBJ2-3	CASSLRQGASDTQYF	TGTGCCAGCAGCTTGCGACAGGGGGCATCGGATACGCAGTATTTT
TRBD1	NA	TRBV20-1	TRBJ2-7	CSLGQGYEQYF	TGCAGCCTGGGACAGGGCTACGAGCAGTACTTC
TRBD1	NA	TRBV7-9	TRBJ1-6	CASSLVQGARNSPLHF	TGTGCCAGCAGCTTAGTACAGGGGGCTAGGAATTCACCCCTCCACTTT
TRBD1	NA	TRBV18	TRBJ1-2	CASSPVPPTGSNYGYTF	TGTGCCAGCTCACCAGTTCCCCCGACAGGGTCAAACTATGGCTACACCTTC
TRBD1	NA	TRBV19	TRBJ1-5	CASSNGQGARNQPQHF	TGTGCCAGTAGTAACGGACAGGGGGCCCGCAATCAGCCCCAGCATTTT
TRBD2	NA	TRBV11-3	TRBJ2-1	CASSLGTSGRVNEQFF	TGTGCCAGCAGCCTAGGGACTAGCGGGAGGGTCAATGAGCAGTTCTTC
NA	NA	TRBV5-1	TRBJ1-1	CASSLEGRATEAFF	TGCGCCAGCAGCTTGGAGGGCAGGGCCACTGAAGCTTTCTTT
TRBD1	NA	TRBV7-9	TRBJ1-5	CASSSLTGGLNQPQHF	TGTGCCAGCAGCTCTCTGACAGGGGGACTAAATCAGCCCCAGCATTTT
TRBD2	few	TRBV4-1	TRBJ2-1	CASRQGAETSGSYEQFF	TGCGCCAGCAGACAAGGGGCTGAGACTAGCGGGAGTTATGAGCAGTTCTTC
NA	NA	TRBV5-6	TRBJ2-5	CASSLRQQETQYF	TGTGCCAGCAGCTTGCGACAGCAAGAGACCCAGTACTTC
TRBD1	NA	TRBV5-4	TRBJ1-6	CASSLRTGDSPLHF	TGTGCCAGCAGCCTTCGGACAGGGGACTCACCCCTCCACTTT
NA	NA	TRBV7-9	TRBJ1-4	CSSSFDRTEKLFF	TGTTCCAGCAGCTTTGACCGGACAGAAAAACTGTTTTTT
NA	NA	TRBV28	TRBJ1-2	CASSYVGQNYGYTF	TGTGCCAGCAGTTATGTGGGCCAGAACTATGGCTACACCTTC
TRBD1	once	TRBV5-4	TRBJ2-3	CASSLGGQGATDTQYF	TGTGCCAGCAGCTTGGGGGGACAGGGGGCCACAGATACGCAGTATTTT
TRBD2	NA	TRBV7-8	TRBJ2-1	CASSTTSGSSNEQFF	TGTGCCAGCAGCACCACTAGCGGGAGTTCTAATGAGCAGTTCTTC
NA	NA	TRBV2	TRBJ2-7	CASWKETSSYEQYF	TGTGCCAGCTGGAAAGAAACTAGCTCCTACGAGCAGTACTTC
TRBD1	NA	TRBV6-1	TRBJ1-4	CASRTSGTGDEKLFF	TGTGCCAGCAGAACATCCGGGACAGGGGATGAAAAACTGTTTTTT
NA	NA	TRBV29-1	TRBJ1-3	CSVVQGLGNTIYF	TGCAGCGTTGTCCAGGGCCTTGGAAACACCATATATTTT
NA	NA	TRBV7-8	TRBJ2-5	CASERETQYF	TGTGCCAGCGAGCGAGAGACCCAGTACTTC
TRBD1	NA	TRBV30	TRBJ1-5	CAWSPGQGGQPQHF	TGTGCCTGGAGTCCCGGACAGGGTGGACAGCCCCAGCATTTT
NA	few	TRBV4-2	TRBJ1-1	CASSQGGYTEAFF	TGTGCCAGCAGCCAAGGGGGCTACACTGAAGCTTTCTTT
NA	NA	TRBV7-8	TRBJ2-2	CASSSIVNTGELFF	TGTGCCAGCAGCTCAATAGTAAACACCGGGGAGCTGTTTTTT
TRBD2	NA	TRBV28	TRBJ2-2	CASSFVGRDTGELFF	TGTGCCAGCAGTTTCGTCGGGAGGGACACCGGGGAGCTGTTTTTT
NA	NA	TRBV5-4	TRBJ2-7	CASSLRGRGDEQYF	TGTGCCAGCAGCTTGCGTGGCAGGGGGGACGAGCAGTACTTC
NA	NA	TRBV28	TRBJ2-5	CASTRGQETQYF	TGTGCCAGCACCCGGGGGCAAGAGACCCAGTACTTC
NA	NA	TRBV5-6	TRBJ2-5	CASSSIRGGETQYF	TGTGCCAGCAGCAGCATCAGGGGTGGCGAGACCCAGTACTTC
TRBD2	NA	TRBV5-4	TRBJ2-2	CASSWASGRAATGELFF	TGTGCCAGCAGCTGGGCCAGCGGGAGGGCCGCCACCGGGGAGCTGTTTTTT
NA	NA	TRBV30	TRBJ1-1	CAWSGLALGDKDLSEAFF	TGTGCCTGGAGTGGGTTGGCACTTGGGGACAAGGATTTATCTGAAGCTTTCTTT
NA	NA	TRBV5-1	TRBJ2-3	CASSVSRRDTQYF	TGCGCCAGCAGCGTGAGCCGAAGAGATACGCAGTATTTT
NA	NA	TRBV5-4	TRBJ1-2	CASSVRGNYGYTF	TGTGCCAGCAGCGTTCGGGGAAACTATGGCTACACCTTC
NA	NA	TRBV2	TRBJ2-5	CASGGRGQTQYF	TGTGCCAGCGGAGGGCGGGGGCAGACCCAGTACTTC
NA	NA	TRBV5-1	TRBJ2-1	CASSHRGAWNEQFF	TGCGCCAGCAGTCACCGGGGGGCGTGGAATGAGCAGTTCTTC
NA	few	TRBV7-9	TRBJ1-6	CASSLDSAHSPLHF	TGTGCCAGCAGCTTAGACAGTGCGCATTCACCCCTCCACTTT
NA	NA	TRBV5-1	TRBJ2-7	CASSSPLYEQYF	TGCGCCAGCAGCTCCCCCCTCTACGAGCAGTACTTC
TRBD1	NA	TRBV5-5	TRBJ1-5	CASSLTDRGRQPQHF	TGTGCCAGCAGCCTGACGGACAGGGGGCGACAGCCCCAGCATTTT